This T cell receptor (beta chain) was sequenced during a study of blood T cell repertoires in COVID-19. Study in general: PBMCs, B-cell-depleted T cells, or T cells provided the cDNA or gDNA that made up the material.

This clone is a singleton in its sample. This CDR3 is built from 15 residues. CDR1 is KGHSH, CDR2 LQKENI, per germline. The ends lost 3 bases at V and 4 bases at J; junction bases unmatched: 6. Living in about two dozen US areas, the participants were between roughly 18 and 90 years of age. In assigning cohorts, the study relied on participant-reported clinical history. Per the original data handling: Amplification from reference gene primers served as the basis for estimated nucleated cell counts. Assay used: immunoSEQ multiplex PCR; TCRdb lists only in-frame clones, some missing. The D gene and trimming were derived from the DNA, and the V and J assignments and clone size from that table. The data show under 300,000 clones, around 87% seen once.

This clonotype was obtained from a middle-aged woman with acute COVID-19. The chain uses TRBV18 and TRBJ2-7, with TRBD1 matching 10 bases. Source material: PBMCs or T cells enriched from blood (not recorded which). The CDR3, as DNA: TGTGCCAGCTCACCTCGGGACAGGGGTGTATACGAGCAGTACTTC. This encodes CASSPRDRGVYEQYF.